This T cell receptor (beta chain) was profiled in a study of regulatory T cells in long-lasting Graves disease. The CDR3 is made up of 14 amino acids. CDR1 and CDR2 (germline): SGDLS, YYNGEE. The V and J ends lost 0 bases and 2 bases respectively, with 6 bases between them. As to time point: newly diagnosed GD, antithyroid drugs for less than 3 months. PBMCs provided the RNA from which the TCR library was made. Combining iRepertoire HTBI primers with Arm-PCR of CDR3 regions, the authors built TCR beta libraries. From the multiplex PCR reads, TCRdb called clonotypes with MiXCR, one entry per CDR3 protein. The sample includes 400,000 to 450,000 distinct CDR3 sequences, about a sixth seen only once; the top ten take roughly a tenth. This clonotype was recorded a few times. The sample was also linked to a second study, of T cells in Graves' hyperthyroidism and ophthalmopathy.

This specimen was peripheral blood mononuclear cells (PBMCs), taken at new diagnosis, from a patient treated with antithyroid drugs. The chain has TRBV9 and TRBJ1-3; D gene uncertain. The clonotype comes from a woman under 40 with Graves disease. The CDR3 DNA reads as TGTGCCAGCAGCGTAGAGACAACTGGAAACACCATATATTTT. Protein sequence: CASSVETTGNTIYF.